A selection of T cell receptor beta chains follows, all from one sample in a study of human T cells and chemical hapten exposure. TCRdb processed the RACE reads anew with MiXCR; each CDR3 protein has one entry. In the table there are about 51,000 distinct CDR3 sequences, around a tenth of which are singletons. The specimen comprised whole blood, sampled in connection with sensitization to the hapten diphenylcyclopropenone (DPC). These receptor sequences come from a middle-aged woman with alopecia areata. Some clones in this sample may be carry-over from other donors' samples. Each CDR3 is given with its conserved first and last residue. The D gene is left open where the match is weak. The size entry is marked missing in some rows and otherwise reads once, few, many or a size class.

many	TRBJ2-1	TRBD2	TRBV20-1	CSASERGDYNEQFF	TGCAGTGCGAGCGAGCGGGGAGACTACAATGAGCAGTTCTTC
many	TRBJ1-2	.	TRBV25-1	CASSPRVSGARGYTF	TGTGCCAGCAGTCCTCGCGTCTCCGGGGCTAGGGGCTACACCTTC
few	TRBJ2-7	.	TRBV7-2	CASTPEGAASSYEQYF	TGTGCCAGCACTCCAGAGGGCGCGGCTAGCTCCTACGAGCAGTACTTC
many	TRBJ2-7	.	TRBV28	CASGHYEQYF	TGTGCCAGCGGTCACTACGAGCAGTACTTC
many	TRBJ2-5	TRBD1	TRBV14	CARERTGGGQETQYF	TGTGCCAGAGAGCGGACAGGGGGCGGTCAAGAGACCCAGTACTTC
many	TRBJ2-3	TRBD2	TRBV11-2	CASSLEGAGGPADTQYF	TGTGCCAGCAGCTTAGAAGGAGCGGGGGGGCCAGCAGATACGCAGTATTTT
many	TRBJ1-4	.	TRBV29-1	CSVEAGGDEKLFF	TGCAGCGTTGAAGCCGGGGGCGATGAAAAACTGTTTTTT
.	TRBJ2-3	.	TRBV4-3	CASSPPGQDTQYF	TGCGCCAGCAGCCCCCCCGGGCAAGATACGCAGTATTTT
few	TRBJ2-1	TRBD2	TRBV20-1	CSARERLATYNEQFF	TGCAGTGCTAGAGAACGACTAGCCACCTACAATGAGCAGTTCTTC
many	TRBJ1-6	.	TRBV6-2/TRBV6-3	CASRTVGGSNSPLHF	TGTGCCAGCCGCACCGTCGGGGGATCCAATTCACCCCTCCACTTT
many	TRBJ1-1	.	TRBV9	CASSAGQDTEAFF	TGTGCCAGCAGCGCGGGACAAGACACTGAAGCTTTCTTT
many	TRBJ1-2	.	TRBV7-2	CASSLVQMDGNYGYTF	TGTGCCAGCAGCTTAGTTCAAATGGACGGTAACTATGGCTACACCTTC
many	TRBJ2-5	TRBD2	TRBV29-1	CSVIAGYETQYF	TGCAGCGTTATAGCGGGGTACGAGACCCAGTACTTC
.	TRBJ2-7	TRBD1	TRBV11-2	CASSLDVTGDLTYEQYF	TGTGCCAGCAGCTTAGATGTCACAGGGGACCTTACCTACGAGCAGTACTTC
few	TRBJ1-5	.	TRBV6-5	CASSYSGGNQPQHF	TGTGCCAGCAGTTACTCCGGCGGGAATCAGCCCCAGCATTTT
many	TRBJ2-5	TRBD1	TRBV18	CASSPGTGETQYF	TGTGCCAGCTCACCGGGGACAGGAGAGACCCAGTACTTC
.	TRBJ2-3	.	TRBV18	CASSPQTTSTDTQYF	TGTGCCAGCTCACCACAAACCACTAGCACAGATACGCAGTATTTT
many	TRBJ1-1	.	TRBV5-1	CASSLAYGRRNTEAFF	TGCGCCAGCAGCTTGGCCTACGGCAGAAGGAACACTGAAGCTTTCTTT
many	TRBJ2-1	TRBD1	TRBV5-6	CASSLFRTGGSEQFF	TGTGCCAGCAGCTTGTTCAGGACAGGGGGCAGTGAGCAGTTCTTC
.	TRBJ2-3	TRBD2	TRBV7-2	CASSFLAVSDTQYF	TGTGCCAGCAGCTTCCTAGCGGTTTCAGATACGCAGTATTTT
.	TRBJ2-3	TRBD2	TRBV6-1	CASSLGLAGADTQYF	TGTGCCAGCAGCCTGGGACTAGCGGGGGCAGATACGCAGTATTTT
many	TRBJ2-2	TRBD1	TRBV6-4	CASSLGAGTGAGELFF	TGTGCCAGCAGTCTCGGCGCCGGGACAGGGGCCGGGGAGCTGTTTTTT